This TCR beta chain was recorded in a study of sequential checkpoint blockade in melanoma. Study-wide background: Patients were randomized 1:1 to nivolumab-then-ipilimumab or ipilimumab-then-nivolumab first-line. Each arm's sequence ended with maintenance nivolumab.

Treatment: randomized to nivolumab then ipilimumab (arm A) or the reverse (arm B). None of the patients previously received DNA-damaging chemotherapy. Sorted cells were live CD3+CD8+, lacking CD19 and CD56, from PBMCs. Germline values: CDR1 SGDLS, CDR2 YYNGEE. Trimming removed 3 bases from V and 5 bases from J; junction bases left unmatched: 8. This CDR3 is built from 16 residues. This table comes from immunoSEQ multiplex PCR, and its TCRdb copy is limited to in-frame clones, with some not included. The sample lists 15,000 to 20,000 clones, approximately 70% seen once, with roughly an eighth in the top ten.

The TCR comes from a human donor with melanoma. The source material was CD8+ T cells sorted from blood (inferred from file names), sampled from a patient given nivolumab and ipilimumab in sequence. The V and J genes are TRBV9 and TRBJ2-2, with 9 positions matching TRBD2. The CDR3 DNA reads TGTGCCAGCAGCGACCGGCGGGAGGGATGGACCGGGGAGCTGTTTTTT. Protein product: CASSDRREGWTGELFF.